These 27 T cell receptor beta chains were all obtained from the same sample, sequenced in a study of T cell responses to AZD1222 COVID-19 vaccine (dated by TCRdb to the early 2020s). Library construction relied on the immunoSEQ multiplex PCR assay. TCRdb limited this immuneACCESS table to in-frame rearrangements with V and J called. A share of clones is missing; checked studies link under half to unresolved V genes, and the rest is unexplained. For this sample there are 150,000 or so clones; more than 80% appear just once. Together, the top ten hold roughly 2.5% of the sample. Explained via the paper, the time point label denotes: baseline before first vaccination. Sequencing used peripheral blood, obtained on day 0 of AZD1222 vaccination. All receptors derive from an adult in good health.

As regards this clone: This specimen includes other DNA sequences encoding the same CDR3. CDR3 bases: TGTGCCAGCAGTCTAGGGCTGAACACTGAAGCTTTCTTT. Translating it yields CASSLGLNTEAFF. The rearrangement joins TRBV12-3 or TRBV12-4 to TRBJ1-1; D gene unclear. The CDR3 has 13 residues. Between the trimmed V and J ends, which lost 5 bases and 0 bases, there was a span of 7 bases.

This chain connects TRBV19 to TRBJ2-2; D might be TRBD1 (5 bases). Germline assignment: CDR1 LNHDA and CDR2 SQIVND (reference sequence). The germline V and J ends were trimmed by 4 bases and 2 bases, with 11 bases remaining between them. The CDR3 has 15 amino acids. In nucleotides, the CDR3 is TGTGCCAGTAGTAAAGGGGCACTCAACACCGGGGAGCTGTTTTTT. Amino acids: CASSKGALNTGELFF.

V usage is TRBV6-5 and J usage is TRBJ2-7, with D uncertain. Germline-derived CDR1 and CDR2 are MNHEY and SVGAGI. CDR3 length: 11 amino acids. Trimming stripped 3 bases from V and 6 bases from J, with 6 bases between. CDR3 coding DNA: TGTGCCAGCAGTTATCTCAGCGAGCAGTACTTC. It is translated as CASSYLSEQYF.

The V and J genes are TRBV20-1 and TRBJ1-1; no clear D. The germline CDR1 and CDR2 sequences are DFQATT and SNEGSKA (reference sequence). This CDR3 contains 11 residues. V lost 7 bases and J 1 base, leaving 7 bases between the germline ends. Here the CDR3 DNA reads TGCAGTGTCCGACGGAACACTGAAGCTTTCTTT. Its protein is CSVRRNTEAFF.

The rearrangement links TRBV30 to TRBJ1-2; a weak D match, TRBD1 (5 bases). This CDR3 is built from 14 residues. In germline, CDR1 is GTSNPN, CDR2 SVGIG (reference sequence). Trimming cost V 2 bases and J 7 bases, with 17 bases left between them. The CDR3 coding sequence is TGTGCCTGGAGTTCTTCCGGGGCAGGCGGTGGCTACACCTTC. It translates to CAWSSSGAGGGYTF.

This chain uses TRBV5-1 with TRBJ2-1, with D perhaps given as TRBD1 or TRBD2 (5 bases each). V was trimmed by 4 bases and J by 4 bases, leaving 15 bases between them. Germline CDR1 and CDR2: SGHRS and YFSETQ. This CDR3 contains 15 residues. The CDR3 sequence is CASSLDGTSYNEQFF. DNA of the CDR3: TGCGCCAGCAGCCTGGATGGGACGTCATACAATGAGCAGTTCTTC.

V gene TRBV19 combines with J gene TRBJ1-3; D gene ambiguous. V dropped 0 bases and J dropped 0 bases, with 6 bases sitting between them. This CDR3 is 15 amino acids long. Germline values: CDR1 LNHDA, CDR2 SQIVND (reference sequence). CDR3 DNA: TGTGCCAGTAGTATAGAGGGAATCTCTGGAAACACCATATATTTT. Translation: CASSIEGISGNTIYF.

The CDR3 here is CASSFDTYNEQFF. The CDR3 DNA is TGTGCCAGCAGCTTTGACACTTACAATGAGCAGTTCTTC. The rearrangement joins TRBV7-8 to TRBJ2-1; no firm D call. The germline V gene has CDR1 SGHVS and CDR2 FQNEAQ. V lost 3 bases to trimming and J lost 4 bases, with 7 bases between them. The CDR3 is 13 residues long.

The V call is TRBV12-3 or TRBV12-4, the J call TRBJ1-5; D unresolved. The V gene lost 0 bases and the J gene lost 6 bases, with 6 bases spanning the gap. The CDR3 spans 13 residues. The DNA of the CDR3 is TGTGCCAGCAGTTTAGCGCTAGGTCAGCCCCAGCATTTT. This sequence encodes CASSLALGQPQHF.

The CDR3 here is CASSFLAGGFTGELFF. CDR3 bases: TGCGCCAGCAGCTTCTTAGCGGGAGGCTTCACCGGGGAGCTGTTTTTT. The V and J genes are TRBV5-1 and TRBJ2-2, with TRBD2 matching 10 bases. Germline CDR1 reads SGHRS; CDR2 reads YFSETQ. This CDR3 has 16 amino acids. V dropped 2 bases and J dropped 4; count of bases not matched to a gene: 5.

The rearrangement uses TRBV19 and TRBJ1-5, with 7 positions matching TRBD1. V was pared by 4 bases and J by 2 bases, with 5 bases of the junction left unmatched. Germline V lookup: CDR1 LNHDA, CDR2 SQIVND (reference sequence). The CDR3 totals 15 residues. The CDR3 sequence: CASSTPGGGNQPQHF. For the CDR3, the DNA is TGTGCCAGTAGTACCCCAGGGGGAGGCAATCAGCCCCAGCATTTT.

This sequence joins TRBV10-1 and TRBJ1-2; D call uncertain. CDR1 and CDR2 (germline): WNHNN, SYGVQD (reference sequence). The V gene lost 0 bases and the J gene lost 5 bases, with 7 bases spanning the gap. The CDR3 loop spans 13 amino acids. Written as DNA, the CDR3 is TGCGCCAGCAGTGAGTCTGAGGATTATGGCTACACCTTC. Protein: CASSESEDYGYTF.

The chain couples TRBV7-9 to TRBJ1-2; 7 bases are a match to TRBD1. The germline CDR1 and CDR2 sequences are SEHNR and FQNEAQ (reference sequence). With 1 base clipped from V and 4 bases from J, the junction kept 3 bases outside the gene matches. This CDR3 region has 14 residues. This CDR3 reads CASSLVGGGYGYTF. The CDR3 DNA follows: TGTGCCAGCAGCTTAGTAGGGGGCGGCTATGGCTACACCTTC.

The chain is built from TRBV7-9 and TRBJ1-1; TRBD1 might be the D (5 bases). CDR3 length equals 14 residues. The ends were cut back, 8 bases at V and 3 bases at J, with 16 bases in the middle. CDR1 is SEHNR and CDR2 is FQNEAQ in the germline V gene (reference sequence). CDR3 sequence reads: CASQVGAMDTEAFF. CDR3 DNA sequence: TGTGCCAGCCAGGTCGGGGCTATGGACACTGAAGCTTTCTTT.

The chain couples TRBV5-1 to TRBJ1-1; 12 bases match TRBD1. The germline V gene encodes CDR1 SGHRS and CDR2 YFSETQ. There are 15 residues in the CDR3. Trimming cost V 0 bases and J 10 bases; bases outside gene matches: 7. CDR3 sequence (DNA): TGCGCCAGCAGCTTGGCTCAGGGACAGGGGGCGGCAGCTTTCTTT. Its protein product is CASSLAQGQGAAAFF.

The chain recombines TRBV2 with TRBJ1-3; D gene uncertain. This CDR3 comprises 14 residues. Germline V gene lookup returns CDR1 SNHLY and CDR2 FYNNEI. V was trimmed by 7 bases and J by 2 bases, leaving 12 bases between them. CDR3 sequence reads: CASNQRRAGNTIYF. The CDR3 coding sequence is TGTGCCAGCAACCAACGGCGGGCTGGAAACACCATATATTTT.

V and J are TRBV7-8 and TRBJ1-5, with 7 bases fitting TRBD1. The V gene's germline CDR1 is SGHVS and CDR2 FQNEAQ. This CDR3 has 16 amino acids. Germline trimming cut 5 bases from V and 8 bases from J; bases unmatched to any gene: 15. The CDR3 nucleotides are TGTGCCAGCAGCCCGAGGGGATACAGGGGTTATGAGCCCCAGCATTTT. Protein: CASSPRGYRGYEPQHF.

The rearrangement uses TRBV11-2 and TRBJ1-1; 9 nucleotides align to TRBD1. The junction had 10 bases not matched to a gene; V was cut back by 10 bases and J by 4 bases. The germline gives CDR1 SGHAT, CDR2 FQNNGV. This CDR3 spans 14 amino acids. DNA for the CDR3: TGTGCCACCCAACAGGGACAGGGTAGCACTGAAGCTTTCTTT. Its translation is CATQQGQGSTEAFF. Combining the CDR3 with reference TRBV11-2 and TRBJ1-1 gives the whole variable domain EAGVAQSPRYKIIEKRQSVAFWCNPISGHATLYWYQQILGQGPKLLIQFQNNGVVDDSQLPKDRFSAERLKGVDSTLKIQPAKLEDSAVYLCATQQGQGSTEAFFGQGTRLTVV.

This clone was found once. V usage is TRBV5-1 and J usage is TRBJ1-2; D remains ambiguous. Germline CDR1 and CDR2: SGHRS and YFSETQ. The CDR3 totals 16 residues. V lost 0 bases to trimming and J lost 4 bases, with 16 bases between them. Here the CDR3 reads CASSLGTTTSPYGYTF. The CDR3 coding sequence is TGCGCCAGCAGCTTGGGCACAACAACGTCACCCTATGGCTACACCTTC.

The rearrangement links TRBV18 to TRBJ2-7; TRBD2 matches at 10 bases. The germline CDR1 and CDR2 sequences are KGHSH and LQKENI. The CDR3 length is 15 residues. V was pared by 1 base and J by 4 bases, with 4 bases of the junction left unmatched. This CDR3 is CASSPRLAGEYEQYF. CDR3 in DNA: TGTGCCAGCTCACCACGGCTAGCGGGAGAGTACGAGCAGTACTTC.

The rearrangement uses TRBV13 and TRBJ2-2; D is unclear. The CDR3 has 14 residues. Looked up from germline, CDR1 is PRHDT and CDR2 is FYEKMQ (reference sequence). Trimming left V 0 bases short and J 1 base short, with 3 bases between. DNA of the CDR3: TGTGCCAGCAGCTTAGGACGGAACACCGGGGAGCTGTTTTTT. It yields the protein CASSLGRNTGELFF. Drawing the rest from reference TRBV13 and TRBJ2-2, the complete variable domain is AAGVIQSPRHLIKEKRETATLKCYPIPRHDTVYWYQQGPGQDPQFLISFYEKMQSDKGSIPDRFSAQQFSDYHSELNMSSLELGDSALYFCASSLGRNTGELFFGEGSRLTVL.

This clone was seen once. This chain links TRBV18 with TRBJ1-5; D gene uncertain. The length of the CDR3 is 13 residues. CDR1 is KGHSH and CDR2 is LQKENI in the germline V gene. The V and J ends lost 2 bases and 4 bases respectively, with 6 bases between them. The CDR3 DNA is TGTGCCAGCTCACCAGAAAGTAATCAGCCCCAGCATTTT. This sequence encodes CASSPESNQPQHF.

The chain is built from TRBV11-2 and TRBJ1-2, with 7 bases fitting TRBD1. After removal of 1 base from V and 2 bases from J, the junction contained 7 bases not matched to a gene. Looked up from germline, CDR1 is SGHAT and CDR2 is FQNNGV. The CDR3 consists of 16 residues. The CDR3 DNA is TGTGCCAGCAGCTTAGTTCGCAGGGGGGCCAACTATGGCTACACCTTC. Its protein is CASSLVRRGANYGYTF. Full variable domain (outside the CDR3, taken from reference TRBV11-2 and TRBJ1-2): EAGVAQSPRYKIIEKRQSVAFWCNPISGHATLYWYQQILGQGPKLLIQFQNNGVVDDSQLPKDRFSAERLKGVDSTLKIQPAKLEDSAVYLCASSLVRRGANYGYTFGSGTRLTVV.

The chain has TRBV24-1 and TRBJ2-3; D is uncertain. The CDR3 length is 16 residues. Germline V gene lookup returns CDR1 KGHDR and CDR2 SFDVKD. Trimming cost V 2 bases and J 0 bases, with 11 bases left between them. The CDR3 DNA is TGTGCCACCAGTGATTCACGGCAGACTAGCACAGATACGCAGTATTTT. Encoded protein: CATSDSRQTSTDTQYF.

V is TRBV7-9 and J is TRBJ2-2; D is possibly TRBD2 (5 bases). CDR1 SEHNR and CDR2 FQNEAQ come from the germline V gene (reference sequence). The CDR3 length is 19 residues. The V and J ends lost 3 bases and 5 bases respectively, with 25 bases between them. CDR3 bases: TGTGCCAGCAGCTTCCAACTTTTGAGAGGGAAGGTAGGGACCGGGGAGCTGTTTTTT. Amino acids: CASSFQLLRGKVGTGELFF. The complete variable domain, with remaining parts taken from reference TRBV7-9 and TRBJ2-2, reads DTGVSQNPRHKITKRGQNVTFRCDPISEHNRLYWYRQTLGQGPEFLTYFQNEAQLEKSRLLSDRFSAERPKGSFSTLEIQRTEQGDSAMYLCASSFQLLRGKVGTGELFFGEGSRLTVL.

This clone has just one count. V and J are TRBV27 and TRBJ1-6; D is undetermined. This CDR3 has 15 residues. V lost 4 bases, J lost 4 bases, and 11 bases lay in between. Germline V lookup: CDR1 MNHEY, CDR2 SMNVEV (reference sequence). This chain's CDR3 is CASSSRDAYNSPLHF. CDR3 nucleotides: TGTGCCAGCAGTTCTCGGGATGCTTATAATTCACCCCTCCACTTT.

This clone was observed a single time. The CDR3, as DNA: TGTGCCAGCAGCCAAGTTCTTAGCGGGCTTTACAATGAGCAGTTCTTC. Translating gives CASSQVLSGLYNEQFF. The chain carries TRBV3-1 (or the pseudogene TRBV3-2) and TRBJ2-1; 7 bases align to TRBD2. V lost 1 base to trimming and J lost 4 bases; unmatched junction nucleotides: 7. Germline-derived CDR1 and CDR2 are LGHDT and YNNKEL (reference sequence). The CDR3 is 16 residues long.